This is a list of T cell receptor beta chains from one sample in a study of tumor-infiltrating lymphocytes in oesophageal squamous cell carcinoma. Each CDR3 protein gets one entry after TCRdb re-called the PCR reads with MiXCR. Seen here are around 11,000 distinct CDR3 sequences, roughly 53% observed once, and the top ten hold roughly a quarter. Material for sequencing was esophageal tumor tissue. These receptors all stem from a male donor with esophageal squamous cell carcinoma. Both conserved end residues are part of each CDR3. The order of the fields is clone size, D gene, J gene, V gene, CDR3 DNA, CDR3 protein. D genes are given only for firm matches. Only some rows state a clone size, as once, few, many or a class for expanded clones.

-	-	TRBJ2-7	TRBV7-2	TGTGCCAGCAGCTTAGCGCTTATGGGCCTGAGCTCCTACGAGCAGTACTTC	CASSLALMGLSSYEQYF
-	-	TRBJ2-7	TRBV7-3	TGTGCCAGCAGCTTACGGGCCTACGAGCAGTACTTC	CASSLRAYEQYF
-	TRBD2	TRBJ2-1	TRBV7-3	TGTGCCAGCAGCTTATTCCCCGGGGGGACCGATGAGCAGTTCTTC	CASSLFPGGTDEQFF
medium-sized	-	TRBJ2-1	TRBV28	TGTGCCAGCAGTCCCGATTTCTGGGGAGGTCTAGCAACATACAATGAGCAGTTCTTC	CASSPDFWGGLATYNEQFF
-	TRBD2	TRBJ2-7	TRBV7-2	TGTGCCAGCAGCTTCCTAGCGGGTCCCCACGAGCAGTACTTC	CASSFLAGPHEQYF
once	-	TRBJ2-7	TRBV7-8	TGTGCCAGCAGCTATACCGAGGTCCATAGCGTATCGGACGAGCAGTACTTC	CASSYTEVHSVSDEQYF
-	TRBD1	TRBJ1-5	TRBV28	TGTGCCAGCAGTCCGACAGGGAGGAATCAGCCCCAGCATTTT	CASSPTGRNQPQHF
-	-	TRBJ1-1	TRBV7-6	TGTGCCAGCAGCTTAAGGGACAAAGTTAACGAGCAGTACTTT	CASSLRDKVNEQYF
few	TRBD2	TRBJ2-5	TRBV7-6	TGTGCTAGCAGCTCCGGACTAGTAGAGACCCAGTACTTC	CASSSGLVETQYF
large	-	TRBJ1-5	TRBV7-2	TGTGCCAGCAGCTTAGAATGGCAGGTCAATCAGCCCCAGCATTTT	CASSLEWQVNQPQHF
-	TRBD2	TRBJ2-5	TRBV7-8	TGTGCCAGCAGCTTATTAAGGACGGGAGGAGAGACCCAGTACTTC	CASSLLRTGGETQYF
-	TRBD2	TRBJ2-1	TRBV7-8	TGTGCCAGCAGCTTAGTGGTCGCGGGAGGTGGGTACAATGAGCAGTTCTTC	CASSLVVAGGGYNEQFF
-	TRBD1	TRBJ2-7	TRBV27	TGTGCCAGCGGCCCACGAGACAGGGTCTACGAGCAGTACTTC	CASGPRDRVYEQYF
-	-	TRBJ2-3	TRBV7-2	TGTGCCAGCAGCTTGGCAGGCCTAATCACAGATACGCAGTATTTT	CASSLAGLITDTQYF
few	-	TRBJ2-1	TRBV7-2	TGTGCCAGCAGCTTAGAGGGCAGCTACAATGAGCAGTTCTTC	CASSLEGSYNEQFF
many	TRBD1	TRBJ1-5	TRBV28	TGTGCCAGCAGGGAGGGGGCTATCAGCAATCAGCCCCAGCATTTT	CASREGAISNQPQHF
-	TRBD1	TRBJ1-4	TRBV3-1	TGTGCCAGCAGCCAGGGGGGGACAGGGGAGAGTGAAAAACTGTTTTTT	CASSQGGTGESEKLFF
few	-	TRBJ2-7	TRBV7-2	TGTGCCAGCAGCTTACTAGGGCACGGCGGGTACAATGAGCAGTACTTC	CASSLLGHGGYNEQYF
hyperexpanded	TRBD2	TRBJ2-3	TRBV7-3	TGTGCCAGCAGCTTATGGGGCGGGAGCCTCACAGATACGCAGTATTTT	CASSLWGGSLTDTQYF
-	TRBD1	TRBJ1-5	TRBV27	TGTGCCAGCAGAAGGGACAGTGGTCAGCCCCAGCATTTT	CASRRDSGQPQHF
-	-	TRBJ2-1	TRBV7-2	TGTGCCAGCAGCTTAGATCGCAGGCAACCCCAAGAGACCCAGTTCTTC	CASSLDRRQPQETQFF
-	-	TRBJ2-1	TRBV6-1	TGTGCCAGCAGTGAACTAGCTACCTCCTACAATGAGCAGTTCTTC	CASSELATSYNEQFF
-	-	TRBJ2-5	TRBV28	TGTGCCAGCAGTTCTTCTAGGGTAAGACGAGAGACCCAGTACTTC	CASSSSRVRRETQYF
-	TRBD2	TRBJ2-5	TRBV7-3	TGTGCCAGCAGCTTAGGGGGACTAAGCAATGAGCAGTACTTC	CASSLGGLSNEQYF
many	-	TRBJ2-3	TRBV28	TGTGCCAGCAGTTTGGGGGGGCATACGCAGTATTTT	CASSLGGHTQYF
once	-	TRBJ2-7	TRBV6-5	TGTGCCAGCAGAAAAGTGGGCTACTCCTACGAGCAGTACTTC	CASRKVGYSYEQYF
-	TRBD2	TRBJ2-1	TRBV7-2	TGTGCCAGCAGCTTAAGGGGACTAGCATCCTACTACAATGAGCAGTTCTTC	CASSLRGLASYYNEQFF
-	TRBD2	TRBJ2-3	TRBV7-6	TGTGCCAGCAGCTCCTCCGGGACTAGCGGGGTCACAGATACGCAGTATTTT	CASSSSGTSGVTDTQYF
few	-	TRBJ2-3	TRBV7-8	TGTGCCAGCAGGATGTCCCGTGAGCCAACGCAGTATTTT	CASRMSREPTQYF
-	-	TRBJ2-6	TRBV7-2	TGTGCCAGCAGCGCCAGGGTTAAGGCTGGGGCCAACGTCCTGACTTTC	CASSARVKAGANVLTF
-	TRBD2	TRBJ2-7	TRBV7-8	TGTGCCAGCAGCTTAGGCGGGGGGAGCGGCGAGCAGTACTTC	CASSLGGGSGEQYF
-	TRBD1	TRBJ2-7	TRBV6-5	TGTGCCAGCAGTTCGACAGGGGGCGGCGAGCAGTACTTC	CASSSTGGGEQYF
once	TRBD1	TRBJ1-2	TRBV10-3	TGTGCCATCAGTCAGGGACAGGGCCCGGCTGGCTACACCTTC	CAISQGQGPAGYTF
-	TRBD1	TRBJ2-1	TRBV27	TGTGCCAGCAGTTTAAAGGGACAGGACAATGAGGAGTTCTTC	CASSLKGQDNEEFF
-	-	TRBJ2-5	TRBV7-3	TGTGCCAGCAGCCAAAGATCATCAGATACGCCGTACTTC	CASSQRSSDTPYF
-	TRBD2	TRBJ2-3	TRBV11-2	TGTGCCAGCAGCTTTTCCCCAGCGGGAGGTAACACAGATACGCAGTATTTT	CASSFSPAGGNTDTQYF
-	-	TRBJ2-1	TRBV7-2	TGTGCCAGCAGCTTAAACCCTCGGAGAGAGCAGTTCTTC	CASSLNPRREQFF
once	-	TRBJ2-5	TRBV10-3	TGTGCCATCAGTGAGTCGGCCCCGATAGGGTTGGGGATACAAGAGACCCAGTACTTC	CAISESAPIGLGIQETQYF
medium-sized	-	TRBJ2-5	TRBV6-1	TGTGCCATCACCACAGGGCCCGGTTGGGAGACCCAGTACTTC	CAITTGPGWETQYF
-	TRBD1	TRBJ2-7	TRBV6-6	TGTGCCAGGGGAGAAGAGGACAGGAGCTACGAGCAGTACTTC	CARGEEDRSYEQYF
-	-	TRBJ2-5	TRBV7-8	TGTGCCAGCAGCTTAGCGGTCAATTCAGGGAGCCAAGAGACCCAGTACTTC	CASSLAVNSGSQETQYF
-	-	TRBJ1-2	TRBV7-2	TGTGCCAGCAGCTTAGTGCCCGGTTCTAACTATGGCTACACCTTC	CASSLVPGSNYGYTF
many	TRBD1	TRBJ2-3	TRBV19	TGTGCCAGTACCACGGGACAGGGAACAGATACGCAGTATTTT	CASTTGQGTDTQYF
few	TRBD2	TRBJ2-1	TRBV7-3	TGTGCCAGCAGCGGACTAGACAATGAGCAGTTCTTC	CASSGLDNEQFF
-	TRBD1	TRBJ2-7	TRBV27	TGTGCCAGCAGCATCCAAACAGGGGGCGAGCAGTACTTC	CASSIQTGGEQYF
-	TRBD1	TRBJ2-7	TRBV7-9	TGTGCCAGCAGCTTAGGGGGACAGGAGCAGTACTTC	CASSLGGQEQYF
-	TRBD2	TRBJ2-1	TRBV7-3	TGTGCCAGCAGCTTAAGGGGACTAGCGGGGTACAATGAGCAGTTCTTC	CASSLRGLAGYNEQFF
few	-	TRBJ2-6	TRBV20-1	TGCAGTGCTAGTTCAGGGATCGGGGCCAACGTCCTGACTTTC	CSASSGIGANVLTF
many	-	TRBJ2-2	TRBV11-2	TGTGCCAGCAGCTTCACTAAGTCCGGGGAGCTGTTTTTT	CASSFTKSGELFF
-	-	TRBJ1-1	TRBV7-2	TGTGCCAGCAGCTTAGACAGGGCCCAACGCCCCAAAGCTTTCTTT	CASSLDRAQRPKAFF